These 21 T cell receptor beta chains originate from one sample sequenced in a study of shared clonotypes between healthy human individuals. The protocol was immunoSEQ multiplex PCR, while the TCRdb copy is restricted to in-frame clones and leaves out a portion. The sample contains more than 550,000 clones, over 60% of which appear only once. Sequenced sample: memory CD4+ T cells sorted from blood. Subset noted: CD45RA-negative fraction. Source of these receptors: a woman aged 30 to 39 in good health.

Concerning this clone: This clone may be a read error of a much larger clone one base away. The genes are TRBV6-6 and TRBJ2-1, with unresolved D. In germline, CDR1 is MNHNY, CDR2 SVGAGI (reference sequence). CDR3 length equals 11 residues. The ends were cut back, 4 bases at V and 3 bases at J, with 1 base in the middle. The CDR3 DNA reads as TGTGCCAGCAGTTTCTACAATGAGCAGTTCTTC. It yields the protein CASSFYNEQFF.

The chain recombines TRBV11-2 with TRBJ2-1; no clear D gene. This CDR3 is built from 12 residues. With 5 bases removed from V and 8 bases from J, the gap between germline ends came to 10 bases. Germline assignment: CDR1 SGHAT and CDR2 FQNNGV. The CDR3 coding sequence is TGTGCCAGCAGCCCGCTTCCGCATGAGCAGTTCTTC. Translated: CASSPLPHEQFF. Filled out from reference TRBV11-2 and TRBJ2-1, the complete variable domain reads EAGVAQSPRYKIIEKRQSVAFWCNPISGHATLYWYQQILGQGPKLLIQFQNNGVVDDSQLPKDRFSAERLKGVDSTLKIQPAKLEDSAVYLCASSPLPHEQFFGPGTRLTVL.

CDR3 protein: CASSERLNEQFF. CDR3 sequence (DNA): TGCGCCAGCAGTGAGCGGCTGAATGAGCAGTTCTTC. This chain links TRBV10-2 with TRBJ2-1; no firm D call. V lost 2 bases to trimming and J lost 7 bases, with 6 bases between them. The CDR3 contains 12 residues. CDR1 WSHSY and CDR2 SAAADI come from the germline V gene.

The gene calls are TRBV6-1 and TRBJ1-5, with 9 bases identical to TRBD1. Unmatched junction bases numbered 7, after V lost 4 bases and J lost 6 bases. The germline CDR1 and CDR2 sequences are MNHNS and SASEGT. The CDR3 consists of 15 residues. In nucleotides, the CDR3 is TGTGCCAGCAGTGCAGGGGGGACAGGGAGTCAGCCCCAGCATTTT. Protein: CASSAGGTGSQPQHF.

This chain uses TRBV29-1 with TRBJ1-1; perhaps TRBD1 as D (5 bases). This CDR3 has 10 amino acids. CDR1 and CDR2 from the germline V gene are SQVTM and ANQGSEA. Deletions cut 7 bases from V and 11 bases from J, with 14 bases between. Here the CDR3 DNA reads TGCAGCGCAATTCAGGGTTGGGCTTTCTTT. This gives the protein CSAIQGWAFF.

The J gene is TRBJ2-7, the V gene TRBV7-9; 10 nucleotides agree with TRBD1. The CDR3 sequence is 14 residues long. Germline V gene lookup returns CDR1 SEHNR and CDR2 FQNEAQ (reference sequence). Trimming removed 5 bases from V and 5 bases from J; junction bases left unmatched: 6. The CDR3: CASSRGQGHNEQYF. The DNA of the CDR3 is TGTGCCAGCAGCCGGGGACAGGGGCACAACGAGCAGTACTTC.

In its sample, this clone was seen once. The junction does not match germline at one end; this may be a read error. This chain connects TRBV6-6 to TRBJ1-2; 10 bases are shared with TRBD1. The CDR3 extends over 15 amino acids. Per the germline V gene, CDR1 is MNHNY and CDR2 is SVGAGI (reference sequence). As DNA, the CDR3 is TGTGCCAGCAGTACCCGACAGGGGGCCGGCTATGGCCACACCTTC. This encodes CASSTRQGAGYGHTF.

The chain has TRBV27 and TRBJ2-7; D possibly corresponds to TRBD1 (5 bases). From germline, CDR1 is MNHEY and CDR2 SMNVEV (reference sequence). There are 16 residues in the CDR3. V lost 0 bases and J lost 6, with 18 bases in between. The DNA for the CDR3 is TGTGCCAGCAGTTTATCGCTAGGGGCAGACTTAAGCGAGCAGTACTTC. As protein: CASSLSLGADLSEQYF.

The CDR3 is CASSELFSSPLHF. The CDR3 region has the DNA TGTGCCAGCAGTGAATTGTTTAGTTCACCCCTCCACTTT. The chain has TRBV25-1 and TRBJ1-6; D gene unclear. Deletions cut 1 base from V and 9 bases from J, with 7 bases between. In germline, CDR1 is MGHDK, CDR2 SYGVNS. The CDR3 covers 13 residues.

V gene TRBV18 combines with J gene TRBJ2-6, with 7 nucleotides matching TRBD1. CDR3 length: 16 residues. Germline values: CDR1 KGHSH, CDR2 LQKENI. V was clipped by 5 bases and J by 0 bases; unmatched bases: 4. CDR3 in DNA: TGTGCCAGCTCATGGACAGGCTACTCTGGGGCCAACGTCCTGACTTTC. Its translation is CASSWTGYSGANVLTF.

CDR3 loop: CASSRRGVGSAEAFF. DNA for the CDR3: TGTGCCAGCAGTAGGCGTGGGGTGGGAAGCGCTGAAGCTTTCTTT. The rearrangement uses TRBV28 and TRBJ1-1; D not certain. Between the trimmed V and J ends, which lost 5 bases and 6 bases, there was a span of 19 bases. Germline V gene lookup returns CDR1 MDHEN and CDR2 SYDVKM. The CDR3 contains 15 residues.

There are a few counts of this clone. V is TRBV2 and J is TRBJ2-3, with 14 bases matching TRBD2. The CDR3 contains 15 residues. Looked up from germline, CDR1 is SNHLY and CDR2 is FYNNEI. Trimming at V came to 6 bases and at J to 4 bases, leaving 3 bases not matched to a gene. DNA of the CDR3: TGTGCCAGCAGGGGACTAGCGGGAGTATCAGATACGCAGTATTTT. Its protein product is CASRGLAGVSDTQYF.

V usage is TRBV11-2 and J usage is TRBJ2-1, with a weak D call TRBD2 (6 bases). Trimming took 0 bases from V and 3 from J, leaving 9 bases between them. CDR3 size: 15 residues. The germline V gene has CDR1 SGHAT and CDR2 FQNNGV. The CDR3 DNA is TGTGCCAGCAGCTTAGACTGGACTAACTACAATGAGCAGTTCTTC. This gives the protein CASSLDWTNYNEQFF. Supplemented by reference TRBV11-2 and TRBJ2-1, the full variable domain reads EAGVAQSPRYKIIEKRQSVAFWCNPISGHATLYWYQQILGQGPKLLIQFQNNGVVDDSQLPKDRFSAERLKGVDSTLKIQPAKLEDSAVYLCASSLDWTNYNEQFFGPGTRLTVL.

This clone was detected only a few times. This sequence joins TRBV19 and TRBJ1-5; D ambiguous. The CDR3 is 15 amino acids. Germline loops: CDR1 LNHDA, CDR2 SQIVND (reference sequence). V shed 5 bases and J shed 2 bases, with 13 bases lying between them. CDR3 sequence reads: CASSAEGLGNQPQHF. The CDR3 bases are TGTGCCAGTAGTGCCGAAGGGTTGGGCAATCAGCCCCAGCATTTT.

V usage is TRBV12-5 and J usage is TRBJ2-2, with TRBD1 matching 8 bases. The CDR3 sequence is 13 residues long. V gave up 6 bases and J gave up 3 bases; unmatched junction bases: 0. CDR1 is LGHNT and CDR2 is FRNRAP in the germline V gene. Here the CDR3 DNA reads TGTGCTAGTGGACAGGGGGACACCGGGGAGCTGTTTTTT. Protein: CASGQGDTGELFF. Variable domain in full (rest from reference TRBV12-5 and TRBJ2-2): DARVTQTPRHKVTEMGQEVTMRCQPILGHNTVFWYRQTMMQGLELLAYFRNRAPLDDSGMPKDRFSAEMPDATLATLKIQPSEPRDSAVYFCASGQGDTGELFFGEGSRLTVL.

The genes are TRBV9 and TRBJ2-1, with 11 bases that match TRBD2. Germline V lookup: CDR1 SGDLS, CDR2 YYNGEE. The CDR3 totals 17 residues. V gave up 0 bases and J gave up 3 bases; unmatched junction bases: 5. CDR3 in amino acids: CASSVGVGTSGYNEQFF. The DNA of the CDR3 is TGTGCCAGCAGCGTAGGTGTTGGGACTAGCGGCTACAATGAGCAGTTCTTC.

The chain couples TRBV5-1 to TRBJ1-5; TRBD1 might be the D (6 bases). The CDR3 contains 15 residues. Trimming removed 4 bases from V and 2 bases from J, with 13 bases in between. Germline V gene data show CDR1 as SGHRS and CDR2 as YFSETQ. The CDR3 DNA is TGCGCCAGCAGCCCAGAGGCAGGGGGCAATCAGCCCCAGCATTTT. Its translation: CASSPEAGGNQPQHF.

The chain carries TRBV28 and TRBJ1-5; D not resolved. The V end lost 3 bases, the J end lost 4 bases, and 10 bases lay between the germline ends. This CDR3 comprises 14 residues. Germline V lookup: CDR1 MDHEN, CDR2 SYDVKM. CDR3 sequence: CASSFVSRNQPQHF. CDR3 in DNA: TGTGCCAGCAGTTTTGTGTCGCGGAATCAGCCCCAGCATTTT.

Comment on this clone: This sample includes further DNA sequences coding for the same CDR3. The CDR3 protein is CASSQVRYNEQFF. The CDR3 DNA reads as TGTGCCAGCAGCCAAGTCCGGTACAATGAGCAGTTCTTC. The chain has TRBV14 and TRBJ2-1; D unclear. The germline V gene encodes CDR1 SGHDN and CDR2 FVKESK. The CDR3 contains 13 residues. Trimming shortened V by 1 base and J by 4 bases, and 5 bases separated the two germline ends.

The chain has TRBV29-1 and TRBJ2-2; D is perhaps TRBD1 or TRBD2 (6 bases each). Germline V gives CDR1 SQVTM, CDR2 ANQGSEA. This CDR3 comprises 13 residues. The CDR3 loop reads CSPSSGGSGELFF. The DNA of the CDR3 is TGCAGTCCCTCTTCCGGGGGCTCCGGGGAGCTGTTTTTT.

The rearrangement uses TRBV5-1 and TRBJ1-2; a possible D gene is TRBD1 (5 bases). The CDR3 contains 13 residues. CDR1 and CDR2 from the germline V gene are SGHRS and YFSETQ. V was trimmed by 0 bases and J by 6 bases, leaving 9 bases between them. The CDR3 DNA follows: TGCGCCAGCAGCTTGGCCCTGGGACATGGCTACACCTTC. Protein product: CASSLALGHGYTF.